Shown below are 10 T cell receptor beta chains from a single sample sequenced in a study of T cell repertoires in cytomegalovirus infection. A single record per CDR3 protein comes from TCRdb applying MiXCR to the reads. The sample lists 510,000 or so distinct CDR3 sequences, about 30% occurring once. Sequencing input: PBMCs. These receptors all come from a human donor in good health (CMV status not recorded). Some clones in this sample may be carry-over from other donors' samples.

This clonotype was observed at least ten times. The chain couples TRBV7-2 to TRBJ2-7; weak D call: TRBD1 (6 bases). The germline CDR1 and CDR2 sequences are SGHTA and FQGNSA. Deletions cut 5 bases from V and 3 bases from J, with 11 bases between. This CDR3 has 13 amino acids. The CDR3 protein is CASSPKGVYEQYF. The CDR3 DNA reads TGTGCCAGCAGCCCAAAGGGGGTCTACGAGCAGTACTTC. The full variable domain, in which reference TRBV7-2 and TRBJ2-7 provide the parts outside the CDR3, is GAGVSQSPSNKVTEKGKDVELRCDPISGHTALYWYRQSLGQGLEFLIYFQGNSAPDKSGLPSDRFSAERTGGSVSTLTIQRTQQEDSAVYLCASSPKGVYEQYFGPGTRLTVT.

The chain is built from TRBV20-1 and TRBJ2-3, with 7 bases aligning to TRBD1. J was trimmed by 1 base and V by 6 bases; bases with no gene match: 10. The CDR3 extends over 15 amino acids. Looked up from germline, CDR1 is DFQATT and CDR2 is SNEGSKA (reference sequence). CDR3 nucleotide sequence: TGCAGTGCCCCTGACAGGGCCGTTGGCACAGATACGCAGTATTTT. Translating it yields CSAPDRAVGTDTQYF.

The CDR3 loop is CSVGGVAYEQYF. The CDR3 DNA reads as TGCAGCGTTGGCGGGGTCGCCTACGAGCAGTACTTC. The chain links TRBV29-1 to TRBJ2-7, with a tentative D call TRBD2 (6 bases). The germline CDR1 and CDR2 sequences are SQVTM and ANQGSEA. V lost 4 bases and J 2 bases, leaving 9 bases between the germline ends. The CDR3 covers 12 residues.

The chain carries TRBV3-1 and TRBJ2-1; 7 nucleotides align to TRBD2. CDR3 length: 16 residues. Germline CDR1 LGHDT, CDR2 YNNKEL (reference sequence). The V gene end was trimmed by 0 bases and the J gene end by 7 bases; junction bases not matched to a gene: 9. The CDR3 DNA reads as TGTGCCAGCAGCCAAGATTGGGGGAGGGGAGGGAATGAGCAGTTCTTC. As protein: CASSQDWGRGGNEQFF.

This sequence joins TRBV10-3 and TRBJ1-6; TRBD1 is a possible D gene (5 bases). The germline V and J ends were trimmed by 4 bases and 10 bases, with 11 bases remaining between them. Germline values: CDR1 ENHRY, CDR2 SYGVKD. The CDR3 has 13 amino acids. CDR3 residues: CAISGGGNSPLHF. The DNA for the CDR3 is TGTGCCATCAGTGGTGGGGGTAACTCACCCCTCCACTTT.

This chain connects TRBV5-4 to TRBJ2-3; TRBD2 matches 10 bases. This CDR3 has 18 residues. From germline, CDR1 is SGHNT and CDR2 YYREEE (reference sequence). With V trimmed by 0 bases and J by 0 bases, 7 bases remained unmatched. The CDR3 DNA sequence: TGTGCCAGCAGCTTGGGTCCTAGCGGGAGTAGGAGCACAGATACGCAGTATTTT. It encodes CASSLGPSGSRSTDTQYF.

The chain combines TRBV7-2 with TRBJ1-2; 7 nucleotides agree with TRBD1. V trimming: 5 bases; J trimming: 8 bases; junction bases outside the gene matches: 14. CDR1 and CDR2 (germline): SGHTA, FQGNSA. The CDR3 extends over 15 amino acids. The DNA for the CDR3 is TGTGCCAGCAGCCCAGGGGGACAGCCAACGCGGGGCTACACCTTC. Protein product: CASSPGGQPTRGYTF. The full variable domain, its missing parts supplied by reference TRBV7-2 and TRBJ1-2, is GAGVSQSPSNKVTEKGKDVELRCDPISGHTALYWYRQSLGQGLEFLIYFQGNSAPDKSGLPSDRFSAERTGGSVSTLTIQRTQQEDSAVYLCASSPGGQPTRGYTFGSGTRLTVV.

The V call is TRBV18, the J call TRBJ1-1; D remains unclear. The germline V gene has CDR1 KGHSH and CDR2 LQKENI. V was trimmed by 0 bases and J by 1 base, leaving 15 bases between them. The CDR3 is 17 residues long. CDR3 loop: CASSPPRAGGGNTEAFF. CDR3 nucleotide sequence: TGTGCCAGCTCACCACCGAGGGCAGGCGGAGGGAACACTGAAGCTTTCTTT.

The chain has TRBV3-1 and TRBJ2-3; D is undetermined. In germline, CDR1 is LGHDT, CDR2 YNNKEL (reference sequence). V was shortened by 1 base and J by 3 bases, with 11 bases between the two germline ends. This CDR3 is built from 15 residues. CDR3 residues: CASSQASSVTDTQYF. The CDR3, as DNA: TGTGCCAGCAGCCAAGCTTCCAGCGTGACAGATACGCAGTATTTT.

The rearrangement links TRBV6-6 to TRBJ2-3; 7 bases agree with TRBD2. J lost 1 base, V lost 8 bases, and 6 bases had no gene match. CDR3 length equals 14 residues. Germline V gene data show CDR1 as MNHNY and CDR2 as SVGAGI (reference sequence). The CDR3 DNA sequence: TGTGCCAGCGGGAGGGGCACGGGCACAGATACGCAGTATTTT. As protein: CASGRGTGTDTQYF.